Below, 30 T cell receptor beta chains from the same sample are listed, as sequenced in a study of T cell responses to AZD1222 COVID-19 vaccine. Assay: immunoSEQ multiplex PCR; the TCRdb copy retains only in-frame clones and omits some. The sample lists over 150,000 clones, about 89% seen once, with under 4% in the top ten. Sequenced here: peripheral blood, sampled 28 days after the second AZD1222 dose. Receptors originate from an adult who received the AZD1222 COVID-19 vaccine.

The rearrangement uses TRBV11-2 and TRBJ2-6, with 8 bases that match TRBD1. Germline values: CDR1 SGHAT, CDR2 FQNNGV. V was pared by 4 bases and J by 2 bases, with 7 bases of the junction left unmatched. The CDR3 sequence is 17 residues long. DNA of the CDR3: TGTGCCAGCAGCTCCGGCAGGGGGCTTACTGGGGCCAACGTCCTGACTTTC. It codes for CASSSGRGLTGANVLTF.

This clone was observed once. The chain recombines TRBV5-3 with TRBJ2-7; 11 nucleotides align to TRBD2. TRBV5-3 counts as an open reading frame of uncertain function. This CDR3 region has 18 residues. The ends lost 4 bases at V and 3 bases at J; junction bases unmatched: 15. The CDR3 reads CARSAYGLAGGPLYEQYF. The CDR3 region has the DNA TGTGCCAGAAGCGCCTACGGTCTAGCGGGAGGCCCTCTCTACGAGCAGTACTTC.

This chain uses TRBV28 with TRBJ1-3; TRBD1 aligns across 7 bases. This CDR3 has 14 amino acids. After removal of 5 bases from V and 3 bases from J, the junction contained 4 bases not matched to a gene. Germline CDR1 reads MDHEN; CDR2 reads SYDVKM. CDR3 residues: CASSPRTGGNTIYF. DNA for the CDR3: TGTGCCAGCAGTCCAAGGACAGGTGGAAACACCATATATTTT.

This chain connects TRBV10-3 to TRBJ2-7, with D perhaps matching TRBD1 (6 bases). The CDR3 runs to 15 residues. Looked up from germline, CDR1 is ENHRY and CDR2 is SYGVKD. V was pared by 11 bases and J by 3 bases, with 23 bases between. CDR3 DNA: TGTGCCGCTGATGACCACAGGGTAGGTCTCTACGAGCAGTACTTC. Translating gives CAADDHRVGLYEQYF.

This clone has more than one count but fewer than ten. The V and J genes are TRBV27 and TRBJ2-3; maybe TRBD1 (6 bases). Trimming removed 4 bases from V and 2 bases from J, with 16 bases in between. The germline CDR1 and CDR2 sequences are MNHEY and SMNVEV (reference sequence). The CDR3 runs to 16 residues. The CDR3 region has the DNA TGTGCCAGCAGTTGGTTGACAGGACCTGACACAGATACGCAGTATTTT. Protein product: CASSWLTGPDTDTQYF.

The chain links TRBV5-1 to TRBJ2-3; D unresolved. V lost 0 bases, J lost 2 bases, and 7 bases lay in between. Germline lookup yields CDR1 SGHRS and CDR2 YFSETQ. This CDR3 is 14 amino acids long. CDR3 nucleotides: TGCGCCAGCAGCTTGGAAATGATCACAGATACGCAGTATTTT. This translates into CASSLEMITDTQYF.

The chain uses TRBV5-1 and TRBJ1-4; D is unclear. This CDR3 is 13 amino acids long. V was shortened by 4 bases and J by 7 bases, with 11 bases between the two germline ends. Germline CDR1 SGHRS, CDR2 YFSETQ. Here the CDR3 reads CASSPWEGEKLFF. The CDR3 nucleotides are TGCGCCAGCAGCCCCTGGGAGGGTGAAAAACTGTTTTTT.

This chain uses TRBV3-1 (or the pseudogene TRBV3-2) with TRBJ2-7; D remains ambiguous. The CDR3 is made up of 12 amino acids. Per the germline V gene, CDR1 is LGHDT and CDR2 is YNNKEL (reference sequence). V was shortened by 3 bases and J by 0 bases, with 3 bases between the two germline ends. The CDR3 sequence: CASSHLSYEQYF. The CDR3 DNA reads as TGTGCCAGCAGCCACCTCTCCTACGAGCAGTACTTC.

The chain is built from TRBV4-1 and TRBJ2-7; D unclear. Germline V CDR1 and CDR2: MGHRA, YSYEKL. This CDR3 has 16 amino acids. V shed 1 base and J shed 0 bases, with 13 bases lying between them. In DNA form, the CDR3 reads TGCGCCAGCAGCCAAGGGGTCCGCGGAAGCTCCTACGAGCAGTACTTC. Translated, it gives CASSQGVRGSSYEQYF.

The gene calls are TRBV14 and TRBJ2-1; D is ambiguous. There are 15 residues in the CDR3. Trimming left V 2 bases short and J 6 bases short, with 14 bases between. The germline V gene encodes CDR1 SGHDN and CDR2 FVKESK. CDR3 loop: CASSQFAALRNEQFF. The DNA for the CDR3 is TGTGCCAGCAGCCAATTTGCGGCCCTACGCAATGAGCAGTTCTTC.

The chain is built from TRBV2 and TRBJ2-3, with 7 positions matching TRBD2. CDR1 is SNHLY, CDR2 FYNNEI, per germline. The CDR3 loop spans 12 amino acids. The ends lost 10 bases at V and 2 bases at J; junction bases unmatched: 3. The CDR3 DNA reads as TGTGCCACTCGGGACTACACAGATACGCAGTATTTT. Amino acids: CATRDYTDTQYF.

J is TRBJ1-2 and V is TRBV7-2, with 7 nucleotides matching TRBD1. The J segment lost 1 base and the V segment lost 5 bases, leaving 4 bases of the junction unmatched. This CDR3 contains 14 residues. CDR1 SGHTA and CDR2 FQGNSA come from the germline V gene. CDR3: CASSSTGVNYGYTF. CDR3 bases: TGTGCCAGCAGCAGCACAGGGGTTAACTATGGCTACACCTTC.

CDR3 sequence: CASSRGTAEDYGYTF. The CDR3 DNA reads TGCGCCAGCAGCCGGGGGACAGCGGAGGACTATGGCTACACCTTC. The rearrangement joins TRBV4-1 to TRBJ1-2; 7 bases are a match to TRBD1. The germline V gene has CDR1 MGHRA and CDR2 YSYEKL. The CDR3 is 15 amino acids. Trimming cost V 4 bases and J 3 bases; bases outside gene matches: 8.

The CDR3: CASSLMPGRYGYTF. For the CDR3, the DNA is TGTGCCAGCAGTTTAATGCCGGGCCGCTATGGCTACACCTTC. The chain recombines TRBV6-5 with TRBJ1-2; no firm D call. Per germline, CDR1 MNHEY and CDR2 SVGAGI. CDR3 length equals 14 residues. V was trimmed by 4 bases and J by 4 bases, leaving 13 bases between them.

The rearrangement joins TRBV5-1 to TRBJ2-1, with 12 positions matching TRBD2. The CDR3 contains 14 residues. Germline V gene sequence: CDR1 SGHRS, CDR2 YFSETQ. V was pared by 2 bases and J by 10 bases, with 4 bases of the junction left unmatched. Here the CDR3 reads CASSLDTSGREQFF. The CDR3 DNA reads TGCGCCAGCAGCTTAGATACTAGCGGGAGGGAGCAGTTCTTC.

The chain recombines TRBV6-6 with TRBJ1-5, with TRBD1 as a possible D gene (5 bases). CDR1 and CDR2 (germline): MNHNY, SVGAGI (reference sequence). Trimming removed 5 bases from V and 4 bases from J, with 9 bases in between. This CDR3 is 13 amino acids long. Here the CDR3 reads CASSQDTNQPQHF. The DNA of the CDR3 is TGTGCCAGCAGTCAGGACACTAATCAGCCCCAGCATTTT.

The chain couples TRBV19 to TRBJ2-1; no clear D. Trimming stripped 3 bases from V and 5 bases from J, with 5 bases between. In germline, CDR1 is LNHDA, CDR2 SQIVND (reference sequence). This CDR3 has 12 amino acids. The CDR3 loop is CASSMYNNEQFF. CDR3 DNA sequence: TGTGCCAGTAGTATGTACAACAATGAGCAGTTCTTC.

This chain links TRBV27 with TRBJ1-5; D is perhaps TRBD1 (6 bases). The CDR3 consists of 14 residues. The germline gives CDR1 MNHEY, CDR2 SMNVEV (reference sequence). V was shortened by 2 bases and J by 4 bases, with 9 bases between the two germline ends. CDR3 region: CASSLRGWNQPQHF. CDR3 in DNA: TGTGCCAGCAGTTTAAGGGGGTGGAATCAGCCCCAGCATTTT.

The V gene is TRBV3-1 (or the pseudogene TRBV3-2), the J gene TRBJ1-5, with D possibly TRBD1 on 6 matching bases. Trimming shortened V by 0 bases and J by 7 bases, and 13 bases separated the two germline ends. This CDR3 has 15 residues. CDR1 and CDR2 from the germline V gene are LGHDT and YNNKEL (reference sequence). CDR3 DNA sequence: TGTGCCAGCAGCCAAGATACAGGGTTTAACCAGCCCCAGCATTTT. This sequence encodes CASSQDTGFNQPQHF.

This clone was detected only once. The rearrangement uses TRBV12-3 or TRBV12-4 and TRBJ1-1; no reliable D call. Trimming took 6 bases from V and 10 from J, leaving 15 bases between them. This CDR3 has 12 amino acids. The CDR3 reads CASRSANSVAFF. The CDR3 bases are TGTGCCAGCAGATCCGCCAACTCCGTAGCTTTCTTT.

The rearrangement uses TRBV5-5 and TRBJ2-1; the match to TRBD1 covers 9 bases. CDR1 and CDR2 from the germline V gene are SGHKS and YYEKEE (reference sequence). This CDR3 comprises 17 residues. V trimming: 4 bases; J trimming: 3 bases; junction bases outside the gene matches: 11. The CDR3 DNA reads TGTGCCAGCAGCGTGGGACAGGGAGGAATCATCTACAATGAGCAGTTCTTC. Protein: CASSVGQGGIIYNEQFF.

The chain carries TRBV20-1 and TRBJ1-5; D is uncertain. Germline CDR1 is DFQATT and CDR2 is SNEGSKA (reference sequence). V dropped 3 bases and J dropped 6 bases, with 12 bases sitting between them. The CDR3 runs 13 residues. In DNA form, the CDR3 reads TGCAGTGCTAGTATGGGCTCCAGTCAGCCCCAGCATTTT. Protein product: CSASMGSSQPQHF.

This chain uses TRBV7-9 with TRBJ1-1; possibly TRBD1 for D (5 bases). This CDR3 region has 12 residues. Germline assignment: CDR1 SEHNR and CDR2 FQNEAQ (reference sequence). Between the trimmed V and J ends, which lost 2 bases and 6 bases, there was a span of 7 bases. In nucleotides, the CDR3 is TGTGCCAGCAGCTTAATGACAGCTGAAGCTTTCTTT. Its protein is CASSLMTAEAFF.

This chain connects TRBV9 to TRBJ1-2; no firm D call. Trimming shortened V by 0 bases and J by 4 bases, and 10 bases separated the two germline ends. There are 14 residues in the CDR3. CDR1 and CDR2 (germline): SGDLS, YYNGEE. The CDR3 region has the DNA TGTGCCAGCAGCGTAGGTCCCAGATCCTATGGCTACACCTTC. Translated, it gives CASSVGPRSYGYTF. Full variable domain (missing parts from reference TRBV9 and TRBJ1-2): DSGVTQTPKHLITATGQRVTLRCSPRSGDLSVYWYQQSLDQGLQFLIQYYNGEERAKGNILERFSAQQFPDLHSELNLSSLELGDSALYFCASSVGPRSYGYTFGSGTRLTVV.

The genes are TRBV3-1 (or the pseudogene TRBV3-2) and TRBJ2-2; no definite D call. V lost 4 bases and J lost 7, with 10 bases in between. The length of the CDR3 is 13 residues. The V gene's germline CDR1 is LGHDT and CDR2 YNNKEL (reference sequence). The CDR3: CASSRGFDGELFF. The DNA for the CDR3 is TGTGCCAGCAGCCGGGGTTTTGACGGGGAGCTGTTTTTT.

V usage is TRBV3-1 (or the pseudogene TRBV3-2) and J usage is TRBJ2-7; 7 nucleotides agree with TRBD1. Losses at the gene ends were 0 bases for V and 9 bases for J; bases not matched to a gene: 20. This CDR3 region has 18 residues. Germline assignment: CDR1 LGHDT and CDR2 YNNKEL (reference sequence). The CDR3 sequence is CASSQDRTGIGSLRGQYF. CDR3 nucleotide sequence: TGTGCCAGCAGCCAAGACAGGACAGGAATAGGATCCCTACGAGGGCAGTACTTC.

The chain has TRBV7-9 and TRBJ2-3, with a weak D call TRBD2 (5 bases). The length of the CDR3 is 15 residues. V was cut by 4 bases and J by 7 bases, with 18 bases left in between. Germline V gene data show CDR1 as SEHNR and CDR2 as FQNEAQ (reference sequence). The DNA of the CDR3 is TGTGCCAGCAGCTCTACCCTGAGGGCCCTCAATACGCAGTATTTT. Encoded protein: CASSSTLRALNTQYF. Looking up the rest from reference TRBV7-9 and TRBJ2-3 gives the full variable domain: DTGVSQNPRHKITKRGQNVTFRCDPISEHNRLYWYRQTLGQGPEFLTYFQNEAQLEKSRLLSDRFSAERPKGSFSTLEIQRTEQGDSAMYLCASSSTLRALNTQYFGPGTRLTVL.

The chain carries TRBV5-1 and TRBJ2-7; D is possibly TRBD1 (6 bases). Germline V gives CDR1 SGHRS, CDR2 YFSETQ. V dropped 1 base and J dropped 0 bases, with 20 bases sitting between them. This CDR3 is 18 amino acids long. Here the CDR3 reads CASSLTRGGYTTSYEQYF. The DNA of the CDR3 is TGCGCCAGCAGCTTGACCAGGGGCGGGTACACCACCTCCTACGAGCAGTACTTC.

This chain links TRBV24-1 with TRBJ2-5; D ambiguous. Germline V gene lookup returns CDR1 KGHDR and CDR2 SFDVKD. The CDR3 length is 15 residues. V shed 3 bases and J shed 2 bases, with 12 bases lying between them. This chain's CDR3 is CATSDPLMDQETQYF. For the CDR3, the DNA is TGTGCCACCAGTGATCCACTTATGGATCAAGAGACCCAGTACTTC.

The chain joins TRBV10-3 to TRBJ1-2, with 7 nucleotides matching TRBD1. The CDR3 consists of 14 residues. Losses at the gene ends were 6 bases for V and 3 bases for J; bases not matched to a gene: 7. CDR1 is ENHRY and CDR2 is SYGVKD in the germline V gene. In DNA, the CDR3 is TGTGCCATCAGGCAGGGGGGCGGAGACTATGGCTACACCTTC. Amino acid sequence: CAIRQGGGDYGYTF.